What follows are 21 T cell receptor beta chains derived from one specimen sequenced in a study of blood T cells in healthy people across ages. For the second PCR, which ran for roughly 6 to 12 cycles, a sample-barcoded 5' primer and a J-beta primer mix were used. TCRdb re-analysed the 5' RACE reads in MiXCR, keeping a single row per CDR3 protein. The repertoire holds about 1.5 million distinct CDR3 sequences, with approximately 39% as singletons. Sequences were obtained from blood. Receptors originate from a woman younger than 30 in good health.

This clonotype appeared once. The rearrangement joins TRBV2 to TRBJ1-2; D gene unclear. Germline loops: CDR1 SNHLY, CDR2 FYNNEI. Trimming took off 0 bases at V and 0 bases at J, with 8 bases between the two ends. This CDR3 has 15 residues. In nucleotides, the CDR3 is TGTGCCAGCAGTGAAGCGCGTCGGGCTAACTATGGCTACACCTTC. Protein: CASSEARRANYGYTF.

This clonotype came up a few times. The rearrangement uses TRBV20-1 and TRBJ2-3; the D gene is possibly TRBD2 (6 bases). In germline, CDR1 is DFQATT, CDR2 SNEGSKA (reference sequence). The CDR3 spans 14 residues. Trimming stripped 8 bases from V and 0 bases from J, with 15 bases between. As DNA, the CDR3 is TGCAGTCCACGTGGCGGGGCTAGCACAGATACGCAGTATTTT. Its translation is CSPRGGASTDTQYF.

The chain employs TRBV27 and TRBJ2-1; D may be TRBD1 or TRBD2 (5 bases each). Germline V gives CDR1 MNHEY, CDR2 SMNVEV (reference sequence). V was pared by 5 bases and J by 3 bases, with 11 bases between. This CDR3 comprises 14 residues. The CDR3 loop is CASSLGRNYNEQFF. Written as DNA, the CDR3 is TGTGCCAGCAGTCTGGGACGCAACTACAATGAGCAGTTCTTC.

A note on this clonotype: A much larger clone sits a single nucleotide away, making a read error possible. The genes are TRBV6-6 and TRBJ1-2, with a weak D call TRBD1 (5 bases). V lost 6 bases and J lost 10, with 12 bases in between. The CDR3 covers 11 residues. Germline CDR1 MNHNY, CDR2 SVGAGI (reference sequence). CDR3: CASRQESDYTF. The CDR3 bases are TGTGCCAGCAGACAGGAATCCGACTACACCTTC.

The chain couples TRBV20-1 to TRBJ2-7, with D maybe TRBD2 (6 bases). Germline CDR1 is DFQATT and CDR2 is SNEGSKA (reference sequence). Trimming took off 1 base at V and 1 base at J, with 8 bases between the two ends. There are 13 residues in the CDR3. The CDR3 loop reads CSARAGTSYEQYF. CDR3 DNA: TGCAGTGCTAGAGCTGGGACTTCCTACGAGCAGTACTTC.

V gene TRBV20-1 combines with J gene TRBJ1-5; 8 positions match TRBD1. The CDR3 is 12 amino acids. The V and J ends lost 5 bases and 5 bases, in that order; junction bases with no gene match: 2. The germline V gene has CDR1 DFQATT and CDR2 SNEGSKA (reference sequence). The CDR3 sequence is CSAGQGDQPQHF. The CDR3 bases are TGCAGTGCTGGACAGGGAGATCAGCCCCAGCATTTT.

This clonotype has more than one count but fewer than ten. The chain is built from TRBV28 and TRBJ2-7, with D possibly matching TRBD1 (6 bases). Germline V gene lookup returns CDR1 MDHEN and CDR2 SYDVKM. The CDR3 is made up of 15 amino acids. The V end lost 6 bases, the J end lost 2 bases, and 17 bases lay between the germline ends. Here the CDR3 DNA reads TGTGCCAGCAGCGAATCCGGGACACGAGCCTACGAGCAGTACTTC. Protein product: CASSESGTRAYEQYF.

The J gene is TRBJ2-2, the V gene TRBV12-3 or TRBV12-4; no reliable D call. Trimming removed 6 bases from V and 4 bases from J, with 12 bases in between. The CDR3 is made up of 14 amino acids. CDR3 DNA sequence: TGTGCCAGCAGGGACGGGCCTGGCACCGGGGAGCTGTTTTTT. Its protein product is CASRDGPGTGELFF.

The sample holds a few counts of this clonotype. DNA for the CDR3: TGTGCCAGCAGTCCTGGACTAGCGGGGGATCAAGAGACCCAGTACTTC. Translating it yields CASSPGLAGDQETQYF. The chain links TRBV12-3 or TRBV12-4 to TRBJ2-5; 13 bases match TRBD2. V trimming: 5 bases; J trimming: 2 bases; junction bases outside the gene matches: 5. The CDR3 is 16 residues long.

The chain has TRBV11-2 and TRBJ1-6; D is unresolved. In germline, CDR1 is SGHAT, CDR2 FQNNGV. Trimming left V 1 base short and J 8 bases short, with 12 bases between. The length of the CDR3 is 15 residues. CDR3 in DNA: TGTGCCAGCAGCTTAGTACCCCTGTATGATTCACCCCTCCACTTT. This encodes CASSLVPLYDSPLHF.

The chain links TRBV20-1 to TRBJ1-5; 7 nucleotides match TRBD1. This CDR3 spans 18 amino acids. CDR1 and CDR2 (germline): DFQATT, SNEGSKA (reference sequence). Trimming cost V 0 bases and J 2 bases; bases outside gene matches: 13. CDR3 sequence: CSARDRVNRGWGNQPQHF. CDR3 in DNA: TGCAGTGCTAGAGATCGAGTTAACAGGGGATGGGGCAATCAGCCCCAGCATTTT.

This clonotype was detected only a few times. V is TRBV20-1 and J is TRBJ2-7, with 13 bases that match TRBD2. The J call is doubtful: the DNA matches TRBJ2-5 better. The CDR3 loop spans 17 amino acids. Germline lookup yields CDR1 DFQATT and CDR2 SNEGSKA (reference sequence). The CDR3 DNA reads TGCAGTGCTAGAGATCAGAGACTAGCGGGAGGAGGGGAGACCCAGTACTTC. It specifies CSARDQRLAGGGETQYF.

In this sample, this clonotype turned up many times. Here the CDR3 DNA reads TGTGCCAGCAAAGGTGGTCGGGGGGGCCTGGTTAGGTACAATGAGCAGTACTTC. This gives the protein CASKGGRGGLVRYNEQYF. V is TRBV2 and J is TRBJ2-5; 8 bases are a match to TRBD2. The V gene end was trimmed by 7 bases and the J gene end by 11 bases; junction bases not matched to a gene: 27. The CDR3 spans 18 residues. Germline lookup yields CDR1 SNHLY and CDR2 FYNNEI.

The chain combines TRBV4-1 with TRBJ2-1; 13 positions agree with TRBD2. This CDR3 spans 18 amino acids. V lost 4 bases to trimming and J lost 8 bases; unmatched junction nucleotides: 14. Germline V gene data show CDR1 as MGHRA and CDR2 as YSYEKL. In DNA, the CDR3 is TGCGCCAGCAGCCCCCCCTGGCAACTAGCGGGAGGGGGTGATGAGCAGTTCTTC. It translates to CASSPPWQLAGGGDEQFF.

The V and J genes are TRBV29-1 and TRBJ2-5; tentatively, D is TRBD2 (7 bases). The germline gives CDR1 SQVTM, CDR2 ANQGSEA. Trimming cost V 3 bases and J 5 bases, with 10 bases left between them. The CDR3 spans 12 residues. CDR3 amino acids: CSVEGGGETQYF. CDR3 DNA sequence: TGCAGCGTTGAGGGAGGGGGTGAGACCCAGTACTTC.

The chain employs TRBV4-1 and TRBJ1-1; TRBD1 matches 7 bases. In germline, CDR1 is MGHRA, CDR2 YSYEKL. J was trimmed by 1 base and V by 1 base; bases with no gene match: 9. The CDR3 sequence is 17 residues long. CDR3 sequence reads: CASSQGSLGQQNTEAFF. CDR3 nucleotides: TGCGCCAGCAGCCAAGGAAGTTTGGGACAGCAGAACACTGAAGCTTTCTTT.

V usage is TRBV20-1 and J usage is TRBJ2-1, with 12 bases identical to TRBD2. CDR3 length equals 14 residues. Germline-derived CDR1 and CDR2 are DFQATT and SNEGSKA (reference sequence). The V gene end was trimmed by 3 bases and the J gene end by 6 bases; junction bases not matched to a gene: 3. DNA for the CDR3: TGCAGTGCTAGTCTAGCGGGAGGGGGCAATGAGCAGTTCTTC. Translation: CSASLAGGGNEQFF.

This clonotype showed up just a few times. The chain combines TRBV20-1 with TRBJ2-1, with 11 bases that match TRBD2. The trim removed 0 bases at V and 2 bases at J, leaving 9 bases unmatched. Germline V lookup: CDR1 DFQATT, CDR2 SNEGSKA (reference sequence). There are 18 residues in the CDR3. In DNA, the CDR3 is TGCAGTGCTAGAGACCTTACTAGCGGGGGCCTCACCTACAATGAGCAGTTCTTC. It translates to CSARDLTSGGLTYNEQFF.

V and J are TRBV3-1 and TRBJ2-7, with unresolved D. With 2 bases removed from V and 5 bases from J, the gap between germline ends came to 13 bases. Looked up from germline, CDR1 is LGHDT and CDR2 is YNNKEL (reference sequence). The CDR3 is 14 residues long. The CDR3 coding sequence is TGTGCCAGCAGCCAACGGCTGAAGGGCCACGAGCAGTACTTC. Its translation is CASSQRLKGHEQYF.

Note on this clonotype: Germline is not matched at one junction end, which may reflect a read error. This sequence joins TRBV20-1 and TRBJ2-7, with TRBD2 matching over 8 bases. CDR1 is DFQATT and CDR2 is SNEGSKA in the germline V gene (reference sequence). The length of the CDR3 is 17 residues. The CDR3, as DNA: TGCAGTGATAGAGGAGCAATATGGCGGGAGGTCCCTTACGAGCAGTACTTC. This encodes CSDRGAIWREVPYEQYF.

A few counts support this clonotype. This rearrangement joins TRBV9 to TRBJ2-1; TRBD2 matches at 7 bases. The ends lost 1 base at V and 4 bases at J; junction bases unmatched: 8. The CDR3 sequence is 16 residues long. The V gene's germline CDR1 is SGDLS and CDR2 YYNGEE. CDR3 sequence: CASSVPSGGGYNEQFF. CDR3 coding DNA: TGTGCCAGCAGCGTACCCAGTGGGGGAGGGTACAATGAGCAGTTCTTC.